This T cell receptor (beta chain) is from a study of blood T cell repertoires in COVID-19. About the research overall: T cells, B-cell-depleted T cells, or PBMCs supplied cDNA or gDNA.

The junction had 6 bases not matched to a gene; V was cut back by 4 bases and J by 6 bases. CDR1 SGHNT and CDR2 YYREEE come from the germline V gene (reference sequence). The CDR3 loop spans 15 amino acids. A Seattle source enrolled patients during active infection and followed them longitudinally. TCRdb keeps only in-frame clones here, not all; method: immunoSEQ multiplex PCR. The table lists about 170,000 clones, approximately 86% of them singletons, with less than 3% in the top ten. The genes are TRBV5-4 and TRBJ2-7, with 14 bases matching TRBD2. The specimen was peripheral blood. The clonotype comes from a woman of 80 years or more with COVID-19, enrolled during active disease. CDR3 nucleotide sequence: TGTGCCAGCAGCCTATCCGGGACTAGCGGGAGCGAGCAGTACTTC. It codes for CASSLSGTSGSEQYF.